This TCR beta chain was recorded in a study of shared clonotypes between healthy human individuals. TCRdb's table, derived via immunoSEQ multiplex PCR, lists solely in-frame clones and lacks some. The table records more than 1,200,000 clones, 98% to 99% of them present only once. The CDR3 is 14 amino acids. Germline V gene data show CDR1 as MDHEN and CDR2 as SYDVKM. Trimming pared 6 bases from V and 2 bases from J, leaving 14 bases between. The chain uses TRBV28 and TRBJ2-7; D might be TRBD1 or TRBD2, each matching 5 bases. This sequence was found in a young man in good health. Sequences were obtained from naive CD4+ T cells sorted from blood. As to subset: CD45RA+ positively selected. The CDR3 DNA sequence: TGTGCCAGCAGGGGGGACCCGAGACCCTACGAGCAGTACTTC. As protein: CASRGDPRPYEQYF. Full variable domain (missing parts from reference TRBV28 and TRBJ2-7): DVKVTQSSRYLVKRTGEKVFLECVQDMDHENMFWYRQDPGLGLRLIYFSYDVKMKEKGDIPEGYSVSREKKERFSLILESASTNQTSMYLCASRGDPRPYEQYFGPGTRLTVT.